The 28 T cell receptor beta chains listed next were all sequenced from one sample in a study of naive CD8 T cells in extremely preterm neonates. Profiling relied on immunoSEQ multiplex PCR, and the TCRdb table lists in-frame clones only, not all of them. The sample records around 7,900 clones, 95% to 98% being singletons. Sequenced sample: naive CD8+ T cells from blood. These receptors all come from a human donor in good health.

The chain couples TRBV5-6 to TRBJ2-1; D is possibly TRBD2 (7 bases). Germline values: CDR1 SGHDT, CDR2 YYEEEE. Trimming cost V 4 bases and J 4 bases, with 24 bases left between them. The CDR3 has 18 residues. CDR3 nucleotide sequence: TGTGCCAGCAGCATGGGGGGGGGCCGCAGGGCAAGGTACAATGAGCAGTTCTTC. It codes for CASSMGGGRRARYNEQFF.

Written as DNA, the CDR3 is TGTGCCAGCAGCCTTGGACTTGCCGCTAGCACAGATACGCAGTATTTT. It encodes CASSLGLAASTDTQYF. The chain employs TRBV7-6 and TRBJ2-3, with D tentatively TRBD2 (5 bases). CDR3 length: 16 residues. V lost 5 bases, J lost 0 bases, and 15 bases lay in between. CDR1 and CDR2 (germline): SGHVS, FNYEAQ.

Comment on this clone: Other DNA sequences in the sample encode the same CDR3. This sequence joins TRBV19 and TRBJ2-5; weak D call: TRBD2 (6 bases). The germline V gene has CDR1 LNHDA and CDR2 SQIVND (reference sequence). V shed 10 bases and J shed 0 bases, with 12 bases lying between them. There are 13 residues in the CDR3. The CDR3 DNA reads as TGTGCCACCCTGTCGGGGGACCAAGAGACCCAGTACTTC. It translates to CATLSGDQETQYF. The variable domain in full, with the rest retrieved from reference TRBV19 and TRBJ2-5, is DGGITQSPKYLFRKEGQNVTLSCEQNLNHDAMYWYRQDPGQGLRLIYYSQIVNDFQKGDIAEGYSVSREKKESFPLTVTSAQKNPTAFYLCATLSGDQETQYFGPGTRLLVL.

This clone is a singleton in its sample. This chain connects TRBV7-9 to TRBJ1-2, with 9 bases matching TRBD1. CDR1 is SEHNR and CDR2 is FQNEAQ in the germline V gene (reference sequence). The CDR3 extends over 15 amino acids. V was pared by 1 base and J by 3 bases, with 3 bases of the junction left unmatched. CDR3 DNA: TGTGCCAGCAGCTTAGTGGACAGGGGCCACTATGGCTACACCTTC. It codes for CASSLVDRGHYGYTF.

The genes are TRBV19 and TRBJ1-1, with D perhaps TRBD1 (6 bases). V was clipped by 10 bases and J by 2 bases, with 23 bases between them. The CDR3 is made up of 16 amino acids. Germline V gene data show CDR1 as LNHDA and CDR2 as SQIVND (reference sequence). DNA of the CDR3: TGTGCCACTGCACCGGACAGAGGGTACGGCAACACTGAAGCTTTCTTT. Translated, it gives CATAPDRGYGNTEAFF.

This chain connects TRBV7-8 to TRBJ1-2, with 9 positions matching TRBD1. The CDR3 is 14 amino acids. V was pared by 1 base and J by 4 bases, with 1 base of the junction left unmatched. The V gene's germline CDR1 is SGHVS and CDR2 FQNEAQ. The CDR3 reads CASSLETGGYGYTF. The CDR3 DNA follows: TGTGCCAGCAGCTTAGAGACAGGGGGCTATGGCTACACCTTC.

The chain recombines TRBV19 with TRBJ1-2; TRBD1 might be the D (6 bases). V was pared by 8 bases and J by 0 bases, with 25 bases between. CDR1 and CDR2 from the germline V gene are LNHDA and SQIVND (reference sequence). The length of the CDR3 is 18 residues. The CDR3 sequence is CASADTLSGHLANYGYTF. CDR3 DNA sequence: TGTGCCAGTGCAGACACGCTTTCGGGACACTTAGCTAACTATGGCTACACCTTC.

This rearrangement joins TRBV5-4 to TRBJ1-2; D not resolved. The CDR3 is 13 residues long. Trimming stripped 9 bases from V and 2 bases from J, with 14 bases between. The germline V gene has CDR1 SGHNT and CDR2 YYREEE (reference sequence). DNA of the CDR3: TGTGCCACCCAGCTAGGCAGCAACTATGGCTACACCTTC. This codes for CATQLGSNYGYTF. Together with reference TRBV5-4 and TRBJ1-2, the CDR3 gives the full variable domain: ETGVTQSPTHLIKTRGQQVTLRCSSQSGHNTVSWYQQALGQGPQFIFQYYREEENGRGNFPPRFSGLQFPNYSSELNVNALELDDSALYLCATQLGSNYGYTFGSGTRLTVV.

The V call is TRBV5-6, the J call TRBJ1-1; tentatively, D is TRBD1 (5 bases). Germline assignment: CDR1 SGHDT and CDR2 YYEEEE. The CDR3 covers 14 residues. V lost 0 bases and J lost 1, with 7 bases in between. CDR3 amino acids: CASSLVQGNTEAFF. CDR3 coding DNA: TGTGCCAGCAGCTTGGTTCAGGGGAACACTGAAGCTTTCTTT.

The chain joins TRBV6-5 to TRBJ2-1; D is perhaps TRBD2 (5 bases). Trimming cost V 6 bases and J 10 bases, with 10 bases left between them. In germline, CDR1 is MNHEY, CDR2 SVGAGI. The CDR3 length is 11 residues. Written as DNA, the CDR3 is TGTGCCAGCAGGACTGGGAGAGAGCAGTTCTTC. It translates to CASRTGREQFF.

The rearrangement links TRBV9 to TRBJ2-7; 8 bases line up with TRBD1. Germline V CDR1 and CDR2: SGDLS, YYNGEE. This CDR3 has 15 amino acids. Trimming removed 5 bases from V and 1 base from J; junction bases left unmatched: 8. CDR3 sequence (DNA): TGTGCCAGCAGTGACAAAGACAGGGGTTCCTACGAGCAGTACTTC. Protein product: CASSDKDRGSYEQYF. Filled out from reference TRBV9 and TRBJ2-7, the complete variable domain reads DSGVTQTPKHLITATGQRVTLRCSPRSGDLSVYWYQQSLDQGLQFLIQYYNGEERAKGNILERFSAQQFPDLHSELNLSSLELGDSALYFCASSDKDRGSYEQYFGPGTRLTVT.

This clone appeared a single time. This chain uses TRBV7-9 with TRBJ1-3; a weak D match, TRBD1 (5 bases). The length of the CDR3 is 18 residues. CDR1 is SEHNR, CDR2 FQNEAQ, per germline (reference sequence). Trimming cost V 3 bases and J 0 bases, with 18 bases left between them. Here the CDR3 reads CASSFESGLLVSGNTIYF. The CDR3 DNA reads as TGTGCCAGCAGCTTTGAATCGGGACTTTTGGTCTCTGGAAACACCATATATTTT.

This clone was counted a single time. The V and J genes are TRBV4-1 and TRBJ1-1; 9 bases agree with TRBD1. The CDR3 runs to 17 residues. J lost 5 bases, V lost 4 bases, and 14 bases had no gene match. Germline-derived CDR1 and CDR2 are MGHRA and YSYEKL. DNA of the CDR3: TGCGCCAGCAGCCCAGAGCCCCCACAGGGGGCAAGAACTGAAGCTTTCTTT. Encoded protein: CASSPEPPQGARTEAFF.

The CDR3 DNA is TGTGCCAGTAGTCAGGGCTCCGAGCAGTACTTC. It specifies CASSQGSEQYF. J is TRBJ2-7 and V is TRBV19, with D maybe TRBD1 (5 bases). Trimming removed 5 bases from V and 6 bases from J, with 8 bases in between. In germline, CDR1 is LNHDA, CDR2 SQIVND (reference sequence). This CDR3 contains 11 residues.

This sequence joins TRBV6-1 and TRBJ1-6; D is possibly TRBD1 (6 bases). V was shortened by 4 bases and J by 5 bases, with 12 bases between the two germline ends. This CDR3 contains 15 residues. Germline V lookup: CDR1 MNHNS, CDR2 SASEGT. The CDR3 sequence: CASSVYRANNSPLHF. CDR3 nucleotide sequence: TGTGCCAGCAGTGTTTACAGGGCTAATAATTCACCCCTCCACTTT.

CDR3 DNA: TGTGCCAGCAGTGAATTGGGACAGGGCTATGGCTACACCTTC. As protein: CASSELGQGYGYTF. The chain joins TRBV25-1 to TRBJ1-2, with 9 bases fitting TRBD1. Germline V CDR1 and CDR2: MGHDK, SYGVNS. The junction had 1 base not matched to a gene; V was cut back by 1 base and J by 4 bases. CDR3 size: 14 residues.

The chain uses TRBV7-2 and TRBJ1-1; D uncertain. Germline-derived CDR1 and CDR2 are SGHTA and FQGNSA. V was clipped by 0 bases and J by 6 bases, with 14 bases between them. The CDR3 is 15 amino acids. CDR3 in amino acids: CASSLALETPAEAFF. CDR3 nucleotide sequence: TGTGCCAGCAGCTTAGCCCTCGAAACACCAGCTGAAGCTTTCTTT.

This clone has only one observation. This sequence joins TRBV21-1 and TRBJ2-3; the DNA was not compared with TRBD2, the D call given in the table. TRBV21-1 is reported as a pseudogene. This CDR3 contains 14 residues. CDR3 amino acids: CASSGSGRTDTQYF. For the CDR3, the DNA is TGTGCCAGCTCGGGTAGCGGGAGGACAGATACGCAGTATTTT.

V gene TRBV6-5 combines with J gene TRBJ1-2; TRBD1 might be the D (5 bases). Germline CDR1 and CDR2: MNHEY and SVGAGI. The CDR3 runs to 13 residues. The germline V and J ends were trimmed by 0 bases and 4 bases, with 6 bases remaining between them. The CDR3 loop reads CASSYSRVYGYTF. CDR3 nucleotide sequence: TGTGCCAGCAGTTACTCCAGGGTCTATGGCTACACCTTC.

The genes are TRBV23-1 and TRBJ2-7, with TRBD1 matching 11 bases. TRBV23-1 is sorted into the ORF group, with uncertain function. The CDR3 length is 17 residues. Losses at the gene ends were 2 bases for V and 5 bases for J; bases not matched to a gene: 11. The CDR3 DNA follows: TGCGCCAGCAGTCAAGTGGACAGGGGGCCGGGAGTAAACGAGCAGTACGTC. It yields the protein CASSQVDRGPGVNEQYV.

The chain recombines TRBV10-1 with TRBJ2-1, with a tentative D call TRBD2 (5 bases). This CDR3 has 13 residues. Germline assignment: CDR1 WNHNN and CDR2 SYGVQD (reference sequence). V was pared by 3 bases and J by 8 bases, with 11 bases between. The CDR3: CASSDGSEYEQFF. In DNA, the CDR3 is TGCGCCAGCAGTGATGGTAGCGAGTATGAGCAGTTCTTC.

The J gene is TRBJ1-4, the V gene TRBV7-2; D remains ambiguous. From germline, CDR1 is SGHTA and CDR2 FQGNSA. The V end lost 5 bases, the J end lost 8 bases, and 30 bases lay between the germline ends. The CDR3 runs to 19 residues. CDR3: CASSLGEGFGERRWEKLFF. The CDR3 DNA reads TGTGCCAGCAGCCTCGGAGAGGGATTCGGGGAACGCCGCTGGGAAAAACTGTTTTTT.

CDR3 protein: CASSEVGGVYEQYF. The CDR3 coding sequence is TGTGCCAGCAGTGAAGTCGGGGGTGTCTACGAGCAGTACTTC. This rearrangement joins TRBV6-1 to TRBJ2-7; tentative D call: TRBD2 (6 bases). The V end lost 1 base, the J end lost 3 bases, and 10 bases lay between the germline ends. The CDR3 contains 14 residues. In germline, CDR1 is MNHNS, CDR2 SASEGT.

The CDR3 sequence: CASSADFYYGYTF. CDR3 sequence (DNA): TGTGCCAGCAGTGCAGACTTTTACTATGGCTACACCTTC. The chain combines TRBV25-1 with TRBJ1-2; D is uncertain. Between the trimmed V and J ends, which lost 4 bases and 3 bases, there was a span of 9 bases. Germline V lookup: CDR1 MGHDK, CDR2 SYGVNS. The CDR3 consists of 13 residues.

This clone was recorded only once. The chain carries TRBV13 and TRBJ2-1; 10 bases agree with TRBD1. The CDR3 totals 17 residues. V lost 5 bases, J lost 0 bases, and 7 bases stayed unmatched. The germline gives CDR1 PRHDT, CDR2 FYEKMQ (reference sequence). DNA for the CDR3: TGTGCCAGCAGCCCTCCGACAGGGGGCAACTCCTACAATGAGCAGTTCTTC. Its translation is CASSPPTGGNSYNEQFF.

The chain employs TRBV7-9 and TRBJ1-1, with a tentative D call TRBD1 (6 bases). The CDR3 sequence is 12 residues long. Trimming took off 6 bases at V and 3 bases at J, with 8 bases between the two ends. The V gene's germline CDR1 is SEHNR and CDR2 FQNEAQ (reference sequence). The CDR3 protein is CASRAGDTEAFF. In DNA form, the CDR3 reads TGTGCCAGCAGGGCAGGGGACACTGAAGCTTTCTTT.

The chain has TRBV7-6 and TRBJ1-1; D may be TRBD1 (6 bases). Trimming shortened V by 2 bases and J by 5 bases, and 15 bases separated the two germline ends. The CDR3 runs 15 residues. Germline V gene lookup returns CDR1 SGHVS and CDR2 FNYEAQ. For the CDR3, the DNA is TGTGCCAGCAGCTTAATGCAGGGGAAGGAAACTGAAGCTTTCTTT. This sequence encodes CASSLMQGKETEAFF.

The chain couples TRBV27 to TRBJ2-7; 8 nucleotides align to TRBD1. V trimming: 6 bases; J trimming: 0 bases; junction bases outside the gene matches: 4. Germline values: CDR1 MNHEY, CDR2 SMNVEV (reference sequence). This CDR3 is built from 14 residues. This CDR3 is CASRAGGSSYEQYV. CDR3 DNA: TGTGCCAGCAGAGCAGGGGGCTCCTCCTACGAGCAGTACGTC.